This T cell receptor beta chain was profiled in a study of T-cell reconstitution after alpha-beta-depleted transplantation in children (dated by TCRdb to about 2016). About the investigation overall: Using TCR repertoire profiling, the study quantitatively followed how T-cell immune reconstitution unfolded in children after TCRalphabeta/CD19-depleted allogeneic hematopoietic cell transplantation.

Libraries were built with PCR. The sample was run on an Illumina HiSeq 2500. Molecular barcoding was employed in the preparation of TCR libraries, with unique molecular identifiers being used to normalize TCRbeta repertoire quantification. The public sequencing data were trimmed at Q25 with fastp and processed into clonotypes with MiXCR by TCRdb, which kept only in-frame beta chains. Rows with one shared CDR3 protein collapse into an entry with the most common genes and DNA. Recorded for this sample are 350,000 to 450,000 distinct CDR3 sequences; approximately 12% of them occurred a single time. The ten largest clones represent about 4% of the sample. The CDR3 runs 13 amino acids, cysteine and phenylalanine included. Of the read, only the CDR3 DNA is kept; its 39 bases are in frame from base 1. The trim is 1 base for V and 6 bases for J, with a gap of 10 bases between the germline ends. In the germline V gene, CDR1 corresponds to SGHRS and CDR2 to YFSETQ.

This clonotype came up a few times. Its target antigen remains unknown. No qualities accompany the bases; no much larger clone lies one base away. Rearrangement joined TRBV5-1 to TRBJ1-2, with the D gene too uncertain to name. Sequenced material: PBMCs, taken from the stem cell graft. This receptor was obtained from a human donor who donated a stem cell graft to a child with Fanconi anemia. The CDR3 sequence is CASSLSILDGYTF. The sequence in DNA is TGCGCCAGCAGCTTGAGTATTTTGGATGGCTACACCTTC.